What follows describes a single T cell receptor (beta chain). Relapse after autologous stem cell transplantation occurred in every patient, and brentuximab vedotin exposure varied. These data are taken from a study of PD-1 blockade in classical Hodgkin lymphoma. Profiling relied on immunoSEQ multiplex PCR, and the TCRdb table lists in-frame clones only, not all of them. The table has approximately 160,000 clones, approximately 72% seen once. This clonotype was sampled from a human donor with classical Hodgkin lymphoma. The sample consisted of peripheral blood mononuclear cells (PBMCs), taken before the second cycle of nivolumab.

The CDR3 DNA sequence: TGTGCCAGCAGCTTATTCGGACAGGGGGCGCTTAAAGAGACCCAGTACTTC. This encodes CASSLFGQGALKETQYF. This chain connects TRBV7-9 to TRBJ2-5, with 11 bases aligning to TRBD1. Trimming took 2 bases from V and 3 from J; bases not matched to a gene: 8. CDR3 size: 17 residues. Germline V lookup: CDR1 SEHNR, CDR2 FQNEAQ (reference sequence).